Following are 14 T cell receptor beta chains from one sample sequenced in a study of T cell changes during pregnancy in multiple sclerosis. TCRdb's table, derived via immunoSEQ multiplex PCR, lists solely in-frame clones and lacks some. The data contain 40,000 to 55,000 clones, about 92% of them singletons. Specimen: CD4+ T cells from peripheral blood mononuclear cells, collected in the third trimester of pregnancy. The receptors were sampled from a female donor with multiple sclerosis, enrolled in a pregnancy study.

V usage is TRBV5-1 and J usage is TRBJ1-1; TRBD1 matches 9 bases. Germline loops: CDR1 SGHRS, CDR2 YFSETQ. V lost 0 bases and J lost 4; bases outside the gene matches: 1. CDR3 length: 14 amino acids. Written as DNA, the CDR3 is TGCGCCAGCAGCTTGGGACAGGGGGTCACTGAAGCTTTCTTT. This encodes CASSLGQGVTEAFF.

The sample holds one count of this clone. This chain connects TRBV6-5 to TRBJ1-2; 7 bases align to TRBD1. Germline V lookup: CDR1 MNHEY, CDR2 SVGAGI. J gave up 6 bases and V 6 bases, and 13 bases lay outside the gene matches. CDR3 size: 15 residues. The CDR3 sequence is CASRDEGLGGHGYTF. CDR3 DNA: TGTGCCAGCAGAGACGAGGGGTTAGGGGGCCATGGCTACACCTTC.

The rearrangement uses TRBV4-2 and TRBJ2-7, with a possible D match to TRBD1 (6 bases). Germline V gene data show CDR1 as LGHNA and CDR2 as YNFKEQ. V lost 5 bases, J lost 4 bases, and 15 bases lay in between. The CDR3 runs to 14 residues. CDR3 nucleotide sequence: TGTGCCAGCAGCACCAGGACAGTTCCTTACGAGCAGTACTTC. Amino acid sequence: CASSTRTVPYEQYF.

The chain carries TRBV11-3 and TRBJ2-3; D unclear. V was trimmed by 5 bases and J by 0 bases, leaving 9 bases between them. The CDR3 length is 14 residues. Germline CDR1 and CDR2: SGHNT and YENEEA. CDR3 residues: CASSPTASTDTQYF. For the CDR3, the DNA is TGTGCCAGCAGCCCTACTGCTAGCACAGATACGCAGTATTTT.

This sequence joins TRBV30 and TRBJ2-3; 8 bases agree with TRBD2. The trim removed 3 bases at V and 1 base at J, leaving 6 bases unmatched. Germline values: CDR1 GTSNPN, CDR2 SVGIG (reference sequence). The CDR3 length is 15 residues. The CDR3 sequence is CAWRSRGAGTDTQYF. CDR3 in DNA: TGTGCCTGGAGATCGCGGGGGGCGGGCACAGATACGCAGTATTTT.

The rearrangement uses TRBV5-6 and TRBJ2-6; TRBD1 agrees at 7 bases. The germline V gene has CDR1 SGHDT and CDR2 YYEEEE. The CDR3 runs 15 residues. V was clipped by 4 bases and J by 0 bases; unmatched bases: 1. Here the CDR3 DNA reads TGTGCCAGCAGCAGGGACAGCTCTGGGGCCAACGTCCTGACTTTC. As protein: CASSRDSSGANVLTF.

This clone has only one observation. V is TRBV7-9 and J is TRBJ2-1, with a weak D call TRBD2 (6 bases). The CDR3 totals 16 residues. Germline V CDR1 and CDR2: SEHNR, FQNEAQ (reference sequence). The V end was cut by 2 bases, the J end by 3 bases, with 14 bases between. For the CDR3, the DNA is TGTGCCAGCAGCTTAAGTGGGGGGACCCTCTACAATGAGCAGTTCTTC. Its translation: CASSLSGGTLYNEQFF.

The CDR3 reads CALGVRYAYEQYF. The CDR3 DNA sequence: TGTGCCTTAGGGGTTAGATATGCCTACGAGCAGTACTTC. The chain has TRBV7-9 and TRBJ2-7, with D possibly being TRBD1 (5 bases). Germline assignment: CDR1 SEHNR and CDR2 FQNEAQ (reference sequence). This CDR3 has 13 residues. Trimming took off 11 bases at V and 2 bases at J, with 16 bases between the two ends.

The V call is TRBV19, the J call TRBJ1-5; D is possibly TRBD1 (5 bases). The CDR3 consists of 14 residues. Germline V lookup: CDR1 LNHDA, CDR2 SQIVND (reference sequence). Trimming pared 6 bases from V and 5 bases from J, leaving 14 bases between. CDR3 in amino acids: CASSDSRLHQPQHF. CDR3 DNA: TGTGCCAGTAGCGACAGTCGGCTACATCAGCCCCAGCATTTT. The complete variable domain, with remaining parts taken from reference TRBV19 and TRBJ1-5, reads DGGITQSPKYLFRKEGQNVTLSCEQNLNHDAMYWYRQDPGQGLRLIYYSQIVNDFQKGDIAEGYSVSREKKESFPLTVTSAQKNPTAFYLCASSDSRLHQPQHFGDGTRLSIL.

This rearrangement joins TRBV6-5 to TRBJ1-5, with 11 nucleotides matching TRBD1. In germline, CDR1 is MNHEY, CDR2 SVGAGI. After removal of 4 bases from V and 4 bases from J, the junction contained 6 bases not matched to a gene. CDR3 size: 16 residues. The CDR3 sequence: CASSSAGTGGNQPQHF. CDR3 in DNA: TGTGCCAGCAGTTCCGCCGGGACAGGGGGAAATCAGCCCCAGCATTTT.

This clone was detected a few times. The V gene is TRBV5-4, the J gene TRBJ2-7; 8 bases fit TRBD1. Trimming took 5 bases from V and 7 from J; bases not matched to a gene: 8. Germline CDR1 and CDR2: SGHNT and YYREEE (reference sequence). This CDR3 comprises 13 residues. CDR3 sequence: CASRIDRGGEQYF. The CDR3 nucleotides are TGTGCCAGCAGGATTGACAGGGGAGGTGAGCAGTACTTC.

V gene TRBV25-1 combines with J gene TRBJ1-6; possibly TRBD1 for D (6 bases). The CDR3 has 15 amino acids. Germline CDR1 MGHDK, CDR2 SYGVNS. Trimming shortened V by 2 bases and J by 7 bases, and 12 bases separated the two germline ends. The CDR3 reads CASSEQQGLNSPLHF. The DNA of the CDR3 is TGTGCCAGCAGTGAACAGCAGGGGTTAAATTCACCCCTCCACTTT.

The chain carries TRBV2 and TRBJ1-5; 8 bases fit TRBD1. CDR3 size: 11 residues. The V segment lost 6 bases and the J segment 9 bases; nucleotides outside the gene matches: 1. The V gene's germline CDR1 is SNHLY and CDR2 FYNNEI. CDR3 nucleotide sequence: TGTGCCAGCAGCACAGGGGGGCCCCAGCATTTT. Translated, it gives CASSTGGPQHF. Combining the CDR3 with reference TRBV2 and TRBJ1-5 gives the whole variable domain EPEVTQTPSHQVTQMGQEVILRCVPISNHLYFYWYRQILGQKVEFLVSFYNNEISEKSEIFDDQFSVERPDGSNFTLKIRSTKLEDSAMYFCASSTGGPQHFGDGTRLSIL.

This chain links TRBV9 with TRBJ1-2; possible D gene TRBD1, 5 bases. CDR1 is SGDLS and CDR2 is YYNGEE in the germline V gene. Trimming removed 0 bases at V and 2 bases at J, with 14 bases between. The CDR3 totals 16 residues. The CDR3 protein is CASSVGGALRNYGYTF. CDR3 nucleotides: TGTGCCAGCAGCGTAGGGGGCGCGCTTAGGAACTATGGCTACACCTTC.